Sequencing of this TCR beta chain was carried out in a study of blood T cell repertoires in COVID-19. About the research overall: Material from acute and convalescent COVID-19 was sourced from the United States, Italy and Spain.

Trimming took 3 bases from V and 7 from J; bases not matched to a gene: 8. Germline V gene sequence: CDR1 MDHEN, CDR2 SYDVKM. The CDR3 consists of 15 residues. Per the original methods: Estimation of nucleated cell counts was performed using reference gene primer amplification. Clones were sequenced by immunoSEQ multiplex PCR, and TCRdb holds only the in-frame ones, with some missing. D and trimming were read from the DNA, whereas the V and J calls and clone size are those reported in that table. There are 350,000 or so clones in the sample; about 87% occur only once, and 1.5% to 2% lies in the top ten. To note about this clone: This sample includes further DNA sequences coding for the same CDR3.

This rearrangement joins TRBV28 to TRBJ1-5; 8 positions agree with TRBD1. Material: peripheral blood. This receptor was taken from a woman aged 25 to 39 with COVID-19, enrolled during active disease. Here the CDR3 reads CASSFGQGFRQPQHF. In DNA form, the CDR3 reads TGTGCCAGCAGTTTTGGACAGGGTTTTAGGCAGCCCCAGCATTTT.